This T cell receptor (beta chain) was profiled in a study of blood T cell repertoires in COVID-19. Study background: The study drew acute and convalescent COVID-19 samples from the United States, Italy and Spain. The analysed material was cDNA or gDNA that came from T cells, B-cell-depleted T cells, or PBMCs.

Per the authors' pipeline: The authors estimated nucleated cell counts from reference gene primer amplification. The method was immunoSEQ multiplex PCR; TCRdb's version includes in-frame clones alone and lacks a portion of them. The V and J calls and clone size are taken from that table; D and trimming were inferred from the DNA. The sample holds approximately 180,000 clones; approximately 88% are singletons and the top ten take about 6.7%. The Seattle patients, enrolled during active infection, were followed longitudinally. Germline assignment: CDR1 SGDLS and CDR2 YYNGEE. The CDR3 has 18 residues. Trimming removed 4 bases from V and 3 bases from J, with 26 bases in between.

The sample consisted of peripheral blood. This receptor was taken from a woman in her 40s with COVID-19, enrolled during active disease. The chain uses TRBV9 and TRBJ2-7; maybe TRBD2 (6 bases). The CDR3 bases are TGTGCCAGCAGCCCTACTTCGGCGACTACGGGGGTTGACTACGAGCAGTACTTC. Translated, it gives CASSPTSATTGVDYEQYF.